The rows below give T cell receptor beta chains drawn from one sample of a study of blood T cell repertoires in COVID-19. Only in-frame clones appear in the TCRdb table, and some are missing; sequencing was by immunoSEQ multiplex PCR. Of 70,000 to 80,000 clones in the sample, 87% were seen once. Source material: peripheral blood. These receptors were obtained from a woman in her 50s with acute or convalescent COVID-19. The conserved cysteine and the conserved F or W are not part of the CDR3 here.

v_call	cdr3_length	j_call	cdr3_aa
TRBV30	11	TRBJ2-1	ASLAWGYNEQF
TRBV12-3/TRBV12-4	10	TRBJ1-2	ASRASSADYT
TRBV19	10	TRBJ1-6	ASSGIGSPLH
TRBV5-5	14	TRBJ1-1	ASSLEVVSQGGEAF
TRBV6-6	13	TRBJ1-2	ASSSPQAGGYGYT
TRBV5-4	9	TRBJ1-1	ATTLNTEAF
TRBV6-6	12	TRBJ1-4	ATGPTGGSEKLF
TRBV5-1	14	TRBJ1-2	ASSPGEVITNYGYT
TRBV28	13	TRBJ2-3	ASSSAAGESNTQY
TRBV29-1	13	TRBJ1-4	SVSLGTAINEKLF
TRBV3-1/TRBV3-2	11	TRBJ1-2	ASSSEGSYGYT
TRBV4-1	12	TRBJ1-4	ASSLDRGREKLF
TRBV28	12	TRBJ1-3	ASRQGNSGNTIY
TRBV18	12	TRBJ1-5	ASSPSGGNQPQH
TRBV5-6	14	TRBJ1-5	ASSLGGLGSNQPQH
TRBV28	10	TRBJ1-1	ASGRGGIEAF